This T cell receptor (beta chain) was sequenced for a study of CD8 T cells in Susac syndrome. Germline loops: CDR1 SGDLS, CDR2 YYNGEE. The germline V and J ends were trimmed by 4 bases and 0 bases, with 14 bases remaining between them. This CDR3 has 17 amino acids. An amount of RNA that ranged from roughly 0.45 to 1 ug was reverse transcribed with random hexamers. TCRdb re-derived calls from the immunoSEQ multiplex PCR reads in MiXCR, one entry per CDR3 protein. The data contain fewer than 350,000 distinct CDR3 sequences, almost 85% of them singletons. The V and J genes are TRBV9 and TRBJ2-6, with D hard to call. The clonotype comes from a human donor with multiple sclerosis. Sequencing was performed on CD8+ T cells from PBMCs. CDR3 protein: CASSPGYYFSGANVLTF. The CDR3 nucleotides read TGTGCCAGCAGCCCAGGATATTACTTCTCTGGGGCCAACGTCCTGACTTTC.